The 3 T cell receptor beta chains listed next were all sequenced from one sample in a study of T cells in localized non-small cell lung cancer. Here immunoSEQ multiplex PCR was the method, and the copy in TCRdb shows in-frame clones only, minus some. The table lists around 31,000 clones, 80% to 90% of them singletons, with 10% in the top ten. The specimen comprised peripheral blood, sampled before any cancer treatment. The receptor set was obtained from a woman aged 40 to 75 with stage I lung adenocarcinoma.

V is TRBV28 and J is TRBJ2-3, with D hard to call. This CDR3 region has 14 residues. V gave up 6 bases and J gave up 0 bases, with 10 bases separating them. Germline V gene data show CDR1 as MDHEN and CDR2 as SYDVKM. In DNA, the CDR3 is TGTGCCAGCAGCCCTGCGGACAGCACAGATACGCAGTATTTT. Its protein is CASSPADSTDTQYF.

This chain links TRBV5-6 with TRBJ2-3, with 10 bases identical to TRBD2. From germline, CDR1 is SGHDT and CDR2 YYEEEE. CDR3 length: 14 amino acids. The junction had 2 bases not matched to a gene; V was cut back by 7 bases and J by 0 bases. The CDR3 is CASLTSGSTDTQYF. The CDR3, as DNA: TGTGCCAGCCTGACTAGCGGGAGCACAGATACGCAGTATTTT.

Of note for this clone: One end of the junction does not line up with germline, which may come from a read error. The V call is TRBV29-1, the J call TRBJ1-2; possibly TRBD1 for D (5 bases). The germline CDR1 and CDR2 sequences are SQVTM and ANQGSEA. This CDR3 comprises 13 residues. The CDR3, as DNA: TGCAGCATTGACGACGGGACGGACTATGGCTACACCTTC. Its protein is CSIDDGTDYGYTF.